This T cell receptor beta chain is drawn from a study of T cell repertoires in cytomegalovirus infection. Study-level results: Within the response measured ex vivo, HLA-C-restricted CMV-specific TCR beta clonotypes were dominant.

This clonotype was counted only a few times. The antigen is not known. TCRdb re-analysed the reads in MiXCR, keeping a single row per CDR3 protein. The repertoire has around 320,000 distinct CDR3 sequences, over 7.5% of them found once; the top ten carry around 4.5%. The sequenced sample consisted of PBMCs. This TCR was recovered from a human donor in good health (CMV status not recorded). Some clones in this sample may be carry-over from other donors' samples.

The CDR3 coding sequence is TGTGCCAGCAGTTTAGCGGGAGGGCGGAATGAGCAGTTCTTC. Its protein is CASSLAGGRNEQFF. The chain links TRBV5-6 to TRBJ2-1, with 11 bases identical to TRBD2. Trimming at V came to 5 bases and at J to 7 bases, leaving 5 bases not matched to a gene. The germline V gene has CDR1 SGHDT and CDR2 YYEEEE. The CDR3 spans 14 residues. Looking up the rest from reference TRBV5-6 and TRBJ2-1 gives the full variable domain: DAGVTQSPTHLIKTRGQQVTLRCSPKSGHDTVSWYQQALGQGPQFIFQYYEEEERQRGNFPDRFSGHQFPNYSSELNVNALLLGDSALYLCASSLAGGRNEQFFGPGTRLTVL.